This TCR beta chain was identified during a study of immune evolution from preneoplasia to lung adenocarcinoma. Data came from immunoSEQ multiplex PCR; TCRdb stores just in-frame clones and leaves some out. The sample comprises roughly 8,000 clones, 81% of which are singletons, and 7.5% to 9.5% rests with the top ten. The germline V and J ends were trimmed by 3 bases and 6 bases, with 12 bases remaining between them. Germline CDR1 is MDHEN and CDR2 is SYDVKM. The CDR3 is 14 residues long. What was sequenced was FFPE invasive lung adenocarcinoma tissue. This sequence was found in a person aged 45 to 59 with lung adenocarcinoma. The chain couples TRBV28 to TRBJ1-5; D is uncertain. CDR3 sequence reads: CASSFTARSQPQHF. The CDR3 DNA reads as TGTGCCAGCAGTTTTACGGCCCGAAGTCAGCCCCAGCATTTT. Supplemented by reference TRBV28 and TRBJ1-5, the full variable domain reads DVKVTQSSRYLVKRTGEKVFLECVQDMDHENMFWYRQDPGLGLRLIYFSYDVKMKEKGDIPEGYSVSREKKERFSLILESASTNQTSMYLCASSFTARSQPQHFGDGTRLSIL.